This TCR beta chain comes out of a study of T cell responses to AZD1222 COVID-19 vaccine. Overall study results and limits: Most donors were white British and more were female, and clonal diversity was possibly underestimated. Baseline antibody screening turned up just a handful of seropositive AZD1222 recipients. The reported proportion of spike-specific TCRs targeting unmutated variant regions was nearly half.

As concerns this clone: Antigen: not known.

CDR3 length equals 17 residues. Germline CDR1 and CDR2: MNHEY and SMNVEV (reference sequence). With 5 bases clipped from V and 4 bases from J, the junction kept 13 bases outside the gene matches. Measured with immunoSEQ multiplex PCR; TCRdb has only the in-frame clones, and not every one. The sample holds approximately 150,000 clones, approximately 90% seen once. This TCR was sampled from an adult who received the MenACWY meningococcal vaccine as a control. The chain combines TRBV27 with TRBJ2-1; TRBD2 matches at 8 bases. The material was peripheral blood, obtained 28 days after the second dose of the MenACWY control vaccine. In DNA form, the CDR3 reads TGTGCCAGCAGTCCCCGATCGGGGACTAGGACTTACAATGAGCAGTTCTTC. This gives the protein CASSPRSGTRTYNEQFF.